Listed here are 9 T cell receptor beta chains from one sample, sequenced in a study of beta chain features in type 1 diabetes. Expressed TCRB transcripts were sequenced after all isolated RNA was converted to cDNA. Here immunoSEQ multiplex PCR was the method, and the copy in TCRdb shows in-frame clones only, minus some. Of hundreds of thousands of clones listed, 11% to 15% are singletons. Whole-study results and caveats: All four CD4+ subsets of Type 1 diabetes patients contained TCRB CDR3s that were moderately but significantly shorter.

No cognate antigen is known for these TCRs. The specimen was naive CD4+ T cells from blood. The receptors shown here come from a man between 18 and 29 years old with type 1 diabetes.

This chain joins TRBV7-3 and TRBJ2-1; 8 nucleotides align to TRBD2. V was pared by 5 bases and J by 8 bases, with 14 bases of the junction left unmatched. CDR3 length equals 16 residues. CDR1 and CDR2 (germline): SGHTA, FQGTGA. The CDR3 sequence is CASSPTGTRTRDEQFF. As DNA, the CDR3 is TGTGCCAGCAGCCCAACCGGGACTAGAACCCGCGATGAGCAGTTCTTC.

This chain joins TRBV18 and TRBJ2-7; 7 positions match TRBD1. Germline V lookup: CDR1 KGHSH, CDR2 LQKENI. The V segment lost 0 bases and the J segment 0 bases; nucleotides outside the gene matches: 5. The CDR3 has 16 residues. The CDR3 DNA sequence: TGTGCCAGCTCACCACCGGGGACAGCACTCTCCTACGAGCAGTACTTC. Protein product: CASSPPGTALSYEQYF. The variable domain in full, completed from reference TRBV18 and TRBJ2-7, reads NAGVMQNPRHLVRRRGQEARLRCSPMKGHSHVYWYRQLPEEGLKFMVYLQKENIIDESGMPKERFSAEFPKEGPSILRIQQVVRGDSAAYFCASSPPGTALSYEQYFGPGTRLTVT.

The chain uses TRBV4-1 and TRBJ1-5; D possibly corresponds to TRBD1 (6 bases). Trimming pared 1 base from V and 6 bases from J, leaving 10 bases between. From germline, CDR1 is MGHRA and CDR2 YSYEKL. This CDR3 is 14 amino acids long. CDR3 sequence reads: CASSQATGTQPQHF. CDR3 DNA sequence: TGCGCCAGCAGCCAAGCAACAGGGACTCAGCCCCAGCATTTT.

The V gene is TRBV30, the J gene TRBJ2-7; perhaps D is TRBD1 or TRBD2 (5 bases each). The ends were cut back, 0 bases at V and 3 bases at J, with 21 bases in the middle. CDR3 length: 17 residues. The germline CDR1 and CDR2 sequences are GTSNPN and SVGIG (reference sequence). This CDR3 reads CAWSVHSSGIRGYEQYF. The CDR3 DNA follows: TGTGCCTGGAGTGTACACTCCTCCGGGATTAGGGGCTACGAGCAGTACTTC.

The table lists this clone with a few counts. This rearrangement joins TRBV29-1 to TRBJ2-7; D tentatively reads TRBD1 or TRBD2 (5 bases each). Trimming shortened V by 0 bases and J by 6 bases, and 12 bases separated the two germline ends. The CDR3 has 13 residues. Germline-derived CDR1 and CDR2 are SQVTM and ANQGSEA. The CDR3 protein is CSVEEVVGGEQYF. The CDR3 region has the DNA TGCAGCGTTGAAGAGGTAGTTGGGGGCGAGCAGTACTTC.

As DNA, the CDR3 is TGTGCCAGCACGTCTGCAACTAATGAAAAACTGTTTTTT. Amino acids: CASTSATNEKLFF. This sequence joins TRBV11-2 and TRBJ1-4; D not certain. The germline V and J ends were trimmed by 7 bases and 0 bases, with 6 bases remaining between them. The CDR3 length is 13 residues. Germline-derived CDR1 and CDR2 are SGHAT and FQNNGV.

The chain has TRBV30 and TRBJ1-2; maybe TRBD1 (6 bases). Germline CDR1 reads GTSNPN; CDR2 reads SVGIG (reference sequence). This CDR3 region has 14 residues. V dropped 1 base and J dropped 2 bases, with 11 bases sitting between them. The CDR3 DNA follows: TGTGCCTGGAGTGGGGGGCTCTTCAACTATGGCTACACCTTC. Residues: CAWSGGLFNYGYTF.

The rearrangement joins TRBV7-3 to TRBJ2-1; possible D gene TRBD1, 6 bases. Germline V CDR1 and CDR2: SGHTA, FQGTGA. The CDR3 sequence is 13 residues long. Trimming left V 5 bases short and J 8 bases short, with 13 bases between. The CDR3 region is CASSGGPQYEQFF. The CDR3 DNA is TGTGCCAGCAGCGGGGGCCCCCAATATGAGCAGTTCTTC.

This clone was seen only a few times. The V gene is TRBV5-6, the J gene TRBJ1-2; TRBD1 might be the D (5 bases). The CDR3 is made up of 14 amino acids. Per germline, CDR1 SGHDT and CDR2 YYEEEE. Trimming stripped 4 bases from V and 3 bases from J, with 13 bases between. The DNA of the CDR3 is TGTGCCAGCAGCCTACCGGGACCGGACTATGGCTACACCTTC. Translating gives CASSLPGPDYGYTF.